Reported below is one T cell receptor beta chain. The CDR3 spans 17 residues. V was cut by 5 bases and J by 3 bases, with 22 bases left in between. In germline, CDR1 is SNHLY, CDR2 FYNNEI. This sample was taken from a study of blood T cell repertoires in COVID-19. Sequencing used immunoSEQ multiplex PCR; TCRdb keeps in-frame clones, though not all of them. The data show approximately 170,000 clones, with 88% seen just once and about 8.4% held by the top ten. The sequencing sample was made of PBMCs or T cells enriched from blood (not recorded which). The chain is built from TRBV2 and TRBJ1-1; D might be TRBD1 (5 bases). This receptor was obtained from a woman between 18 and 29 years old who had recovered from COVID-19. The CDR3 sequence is CASSWALQAGGYTEAFF. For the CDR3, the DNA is TGTGCCAGCAGTTGGGCTCTACAGGCCGGAGGGTACACTGAAGCTTTCTTT.